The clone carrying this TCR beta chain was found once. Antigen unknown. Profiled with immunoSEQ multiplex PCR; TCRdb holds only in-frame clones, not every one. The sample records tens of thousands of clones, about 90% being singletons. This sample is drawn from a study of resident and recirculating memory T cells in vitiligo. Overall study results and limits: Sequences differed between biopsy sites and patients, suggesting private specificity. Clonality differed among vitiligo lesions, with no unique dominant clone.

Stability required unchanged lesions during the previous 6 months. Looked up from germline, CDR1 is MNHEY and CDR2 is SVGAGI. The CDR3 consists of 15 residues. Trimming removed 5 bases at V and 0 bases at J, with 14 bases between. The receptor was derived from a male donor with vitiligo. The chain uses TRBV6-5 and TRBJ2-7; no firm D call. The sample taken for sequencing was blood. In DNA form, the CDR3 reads TGTGCCAGCAGTCCGGTCCGTGATCACTCCTACGAGCAGTACTTC. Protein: CASSPVRDHSYEQYF.